This TCR beta chain was sequenced for a study of blood T cell repertoires in COVID-19. Germline lookup yields CDR1 SNHLY and CDR2 FYNNEI. The CDR3 has 12 amino acids. The V end lost 4 bases, the J end lost 4 bases, and 5 bases lay between the germline ends. Original methodology: Reference gene primers were amplified, and this amplification served to estimate nucleated cell counts. TCRdb's copy holds only in-frame clones and misses some; the assay was immunoSEQ multiplex PCR. V and J calls plus clone size are reproduced from that table; the DNA served to infer D and trimming. The sample holds approximately 380,000 clones, 85% seen once.

The specimen sequenced was peripheral blood. This chain connects TRBV2 to TRBJ1-3; D gene uncertain. This TCR was sampled from a woman aged 18-29 years with acute or convalescent COVID-19. The CDR3 sequence is CASSGEGNTIYF. CDR3 DNA sequence: TGTGCCAGCAGTGGGGAGGGAAACACCATATATTTT.